The 7 T cell receptor beta chains below all came from one sample that was sequenced in a study of T-cell reconstitution after alpha-beta-depleted transplantation in children. The study, taken as a whole, reports: Hyperexpanded clones declined; after one year, newly produced T cells mostly supplied diversity.

No antigens are known for them. Preparation of the TCRbeta library involved a method that used unique molecular identifiers. TCRdb redid the calling of the PCR reads with MiXCR, one entry per CDR3 protein. The table includes around 270,000 distinct CDR3 sequences, about 7.3% detected once. The sequencing here drew on peripheral blood, taken 360 days after TCRalphabeta/CD19-depleted stem cell transplant. These receptors were collected from a female patient aged 2-10 years who had a stem cell transplant for Fanconi anemia, so the T cells may come from the graft donor.

The V call is TRBV20-1, the J call TRBJ2-3; the match to TRBD1 covers 7 bases. The CDR3 loop spans 13 amino acids. V dropped 6 bases and J dropped 1; count of bases not matched to a gene: 4. Germline V gives CDR1 DFQATT, CDR2 SNEGSKA (reference sequence). The DNA of the CDR3 is TGCAGTGCAGAGGGGACAGGCACAGATACGCAGTATTTT. Protein: CSAEGTGTDTQYF.

This clonotype has only a few counts. J is TRBJ1-1 and V is TRBV20-1, with TRBD1 matching over 8 bases. The CDR3 sequence is 13 residues long. V lost 6 bases, J lost 5 bases, and 8 bases stayed unmatched. The germline V gene encodes CDR1 DFQATT and CDR2 SNEGSKA (reference sequence). CDR3 nucleotides: TGCAGTGCCACCGACAGGGGACCAACTGAAGCTTTCTTT. Its translation: CSATDRGPTEAFF.

The chain carries TRBV6-6 and TRBJ1-2; TRBD1 matches 7 bases. There are 13 residues in the CDR3. Per germline, CDR1 MNHNY and CDR2 SVGAGI (reference sequence). The V segment lost 6 bases and the J segment 8 bases; nucleotides outside the gene matches: 9. CDR3 sequence (DNA): TGTGCCAGCAGCAGCGACAGGGTCGGGGGCTACACCTTC. Translation gives CASSSDRVGGYTF.

This clonotype occurred many times. The V gene is TRBV5-1, the J gene TRBJ1-5; D ambiguous. CDR3 size: 14 residues. CDR1 is SGHRS, CDR2 YFSETQ, per germline. Trimming left V 5 bases short and J 1 base short, with 10 bases between. CDR3 region: CASSKGDSNQPQHF. The CDR3, as DNA: TGCGCCAGCAGTAAAGGCGACAGCAATCAGCCCCAGCATTTT.

In this sample, this clonotype turned up many times. This chain links TRBV28 with TRBJ2-7; no firm D call. Germline CDR1 MDHEN, CDR2 SYDVKM. Trimming took 1 base from V and 6 from J, leaving 13 bases between them. The CDR3 extends over 14 amino acids. The CDR3 DNA reads TGTGCCAGCAGTTTATTCTATATTGTGGGCGAGCAGTACTTC. This codes for CASSLFYIVGEQYF.

The chain joins TRBV5-5 to TRBJ1-1, with D unclear. Germline CDR1 SGHKS, CDR2 YYEKEE (reference sequence). The CDR3 has 14 amino acids. Trimming removed 0 bases from V and 2 bases from J, with 8 bases in between. CDR3 loop: CASSLDIFNTEAFF. CDR3 DNA: TGTGCCAGCAGCTTGGACATCTTTAACACTGAAGCTTTCTTT. Full variable domain (remainder filled in from reference TRBV5-5 and TRBJ1-1): DAGVTQSPTHLIKTRGQQVTLRCSPISGHKSVSWYQQVLGQGPQFIFQYYEKEERGRGNFPDRFSARQFPNYSSELNVNALLLGDSALYLCASSLDIFNTEAFFGQGTRLTVV.

This clonotype was found many times. The rearrangement joins TRBV6-2 or TRBV6-3 to TRBJ1-2, with 10 nucleotides matching TRBD1. There are 15 residues in the CDR3. Germline CDR1 MNHEY, CDR2 SVGEGT. Trimming took 6 bases from V and 8 from J; bases not matched to a gene: 12. CDR3 amino acids: CASRPPAGQGKGYTF. The CDR3 DNA sequence: TGTGCCAGCAGACCTCCTGCGGGACAGGGGAAAGGCTACACCTTC.